Listed below are T cell receptor beta chains from one sample, sequenced in a study of blood T cell repertoires in COVID-19. TCRdb's copy holds only in-frame clones and misses some; the assay was immunoSEQ multiplex PCR. Among some 97,000 clones listed, around 90% were seen once. Sequenced input: peripheral blood. The receptor set was obtained from a human donor in a cohort sampled during active COVID-19. The CDR3 runs from the conserved cysteine through the conserved F or W. A D gene is named only where the DNA matches it firmly. Not every row has a clone size; where given, it reads once, few, many or a size class.

J gene | V gene | D gene | clone size | CDR3 protein | CDR3 DNA
TRBJ1-2 | TRBV12-3/TRBV12-4 | TRBD1 | . | CASSEKGASGYTF | TGTGCCAGCAGTGAGAAGGGGGCGAGTGGCTACACCTTC
TRBJ2-1 | TRBV3-1/TRBV3-2 | TRBD2 | . | CASSQERTSGRNEQFF | TGTGCCAGCAGCCAAGAAAGAACTAGCGGGAGGAATGAGCAGTTCTTC
TRBJ2-7 | TRBV15 | TRBD1 | once | CATSIGQGSQQYF | TGTGCCACCAGCATAGGACAGGGGAGTCAGCAGTACTTC
TRBJ1-2 | TRBV5-1 | . | . | CASSLAENNYGYTF | TGCGCCAGCAGCTTGGCCGAGAATAACTATGGCTACACCTTC
TRBJ2-7 | TRBV19 | . | . | CASSIARSPLYEQYF | TGTGCCAGTAGTATTGCTAGATCCCCCTTGTACGAGCAGTACTTC
TRBJ2-1 | TRBV2 | TRBD1 | . | CASSSMTGVGYNEQFF | TGTGCCAGCAGTAGTATGACAGGGGTCGGGTACAATGAGCAGTTCTTC
TRBJ1-5 | TRBV5-1 | . | few | CASSPAGAQPQHF | TGCGCCAGCAGCCCAGCGGGGGCACAGCCCCAGCATTTT
TRBJ2-5 | TRBV2 | . | . | CATYRSQETQYF | TGTGCCACCTACAGGTCCCAAGAGACCCAGTACTTC
TRBJ2-5 | TRBV28 | . | . | CASSTQETQYF | TGTGCCAGCAGTACTCAAGAGACCCAGTACTTC
TRBJ2-7 | TRBV5-1 | TRBD2 | . | CASQEASGRGYEQYF | TGCGCCAGCCAGGAGGCTAGCGGGAGAGGTTACGAGCAGTACTTC
TRBJ1-2 | TRBV27 | . | . | CASSFRGAYGYTF | TGTGCCAGCAGTTTTCGGGGGGCTTATGGCTACACCTTC
TRBJ2-2 | TRBV4-1 | . | . | CASSLISSGELFF | TGCGCCAGCAGCCTGATTAGTTCCGGGGAGCTGTTTTTT
TRBJ2-7 | TRBV7-9 | . | . | CASSLASSGSYWEQYF | TGTGCCAGCAGCTTAGCGTCTTCGGGGTCCTACTGGGAGCAGTACTTC
TRBJ1-1 | TRBV30 | TRBD1 | . | CAWRITTGRAFF | TGTGCCTGGAGGATAACGACAGGGCGAGCTTTCTTT
TRBJ2-1 | TRBV5-4 | TRBD2 | . | CASGKGLAGEGDEQFF | TGTGCCAGCGGAAAGGGACTAGCGGGAGAGGGCGATGAGCAGTTCTTC
TRBJ1-3 | TRBV9 | TRBD1 | . | CASSVGTGSGNTIYF | TGTGCCAGCAGCGTAGGGACAGGGAGTGGAAACACCATATATTTT
TRBJ1-5 | TRBV6-1 | . | . | CASSDIPGDNQPQHF | TGTGCCAGCAGTGACATTCCGGGAGACAATCAGCCCCAGCATTTT
TRBJ1-4 | TRBV5-6 | TRBD1 | . | CASSSIQGASNEKLFF | TGTGCCAGCAGCTCTATACAGGGGGCGTCTAATGAAAAACTGTTTTTT
TRBJ2-3 | TRBV24-1 | . | . | CATTDRATDTQYF | TGTGCCACCACGGACAGAGCCACAGATACGCAGTATTTT
TRBJ2-5 | TRBV6-1 | TRBD2 | . | CASSELAGAPATQYF | TGTGCCAGCAGTGAGCTAGCGGGGGCCCCGGCGACCCAGTACTTC
TRBJ2-7 | TRBV6-6 | TRBD1 | . | CASRNPTGYEQYF | TGTGCCAGCAGGAACCCGACAGGGTACGAGCAGTACTTC
TRBJ1-2 | TRBV27 | . | . | CASSPHPPNYGYTF | TGTGCCAGCAGTCCCCATCCCCCTAACTATGGCTACACCTTC
TRBJ2-5 | TRBV2 | . | . | CASSEPNSKETQYF | TGTGCCAGCAGTGAACCGAACTCGAAGGAGACCCAGTACTTC
TRBJ1-1 | TRBV3-1/TRBV3-2 | . | . | CASSEGAEAFF | TGTGCCAGCAGCGAGGGGGCTGAAGCTTTCTTT
TRBJ1-5 | TRBV28 | . | . | CASSLRQGFGQPQHF | TGTGCCAGCAGTTTGAGACAAGGATTTGGTCAGCCCCAGCATTTT
TRBJ2-3 | TRBV7-9 | TRBD2 | . | CASSLTSGVEGDTQYF | TGTGCCAGCAGCCTGACTAGCGGGGTGGAGGGAGATACGCAGTATTTT
TRBJ1-2 | TRBV7-9 | TRBD1 | . | CASSPRTGSPVDYGYTF | TGTGCCAGCAGCCCACGGACAGGGAGTCCGGTGGACTATGGCTACACCTTC
TRBJ2-1 | TRBV5-1 | TRBD2 | . | CASSPTSGRGNEQFF | TGCGCCAGCAGCCCGACTAGCGGGAGGGGCAATGAGCAGTTCTTC
TRBJ1-2 | TRBV6-6 | . | . | CASSAAVSGRGYGYTF | TGTGCCAGCAGTGCCGCCGTGTCCGGGAGGGGCTATGGCTACACCTTC
TRBJ2-2 | TRBV7-6 | TRBD1 | . | CASSSYRGVGELFF | TGTGCCAGCAGCTCATACAGGGGAGTCGGGGAGCTGTTTTTT
TRBJ2-5 | TRBV14 | TRBD1 | . | CASSHPDRTQETQYF | TGTGCCAGCAGCCACCCGGACAGGACACAAGAGACCCAGTACTTC
TRBJ1-2 | TRBV4-1 | TRBD1 | . | CASSQEGPHRGSNYGYTF | TGCGCCAGCAGCCAAGAAGGGCCCCACAGGGGGTCTAACTATGGCTACACCTTC
TRBJ1-5 | TRBV28 | . | . | CASSPGVMESYQPQHF | TGTGCCAGCAGCCCGGGGGTGATGGAGAGCTATCAGCCCCAGCATTTT
TRBJ1-3 | TRBV28 | . | . | CASRLRTVLYSGNTIYF | TGTGCCAGCAGACTCCGGACAGTCCTCTATTCTGGAAACACCATATATTTT
TRBJ1-3 | TRBV7-8 | TRBD1 | . | CASSPLQGNGNTIYF | TGTGCCAGCAGCCCACTACAGGGGAATGGAAACACCATATATTTT
TRBJ1-5 | TRBV7-9 | . | . | CASSLSLASEANQPQHF | TGTGCCAGCAGCTTAAGTTTAGCATCAGAGGCAAATCAGCCCCAGCATTTT
TRBJ2-7 | TRBV9 | TRBD2 | . | CASSVAPGGFEQYF | TGTGCCAGCAGCGTAGCCCCGGGAGGGTTCGAGCAGTACTTC
TRBJ1-4 | TRBV7-8 | . | . | CASSLVQEKLFF | TGTGCCAGCAGCTTAGTTCAGGAAAAACTGTTTTTT
TRBJ2-3 | TRBV6-2/TRBV6-3 | . | . | CASSYGTTTDTQYF | TGTGCCAGCAGTTACGGGACAACCACAGATACGCAGTATTTT
TRBJ2-5 | TRBV19 | TRBD2 | once | CASRLGSAGGETQYF | TGTGCCAGTAGGCTCGGCAGTGCCGGGGGGGAGACCCAGTACTTC
TRBJ2-7 | TRBV6-5 | . | . | CASSYSIRKNEQYF | TGTGCCAGCAGTTACTCGATCAGGAAAAACGAGCAGTACTTC
TRBJ1-2 | TRBV6-5 | . | . | CASLPTRIYGYTF | TGTGCCAGCTTGCCAACGAGGATTTATGGCTACACCTTC
TRBJ2-1 | TRBV27 | TRBD1 | . | CASSPGQNNEQFF | TGTGCCAGCAGTCCGGGACAGAACAATGAGCAGTTCTTC
TRBJ2-1 | TRBV3-1/TRBV3-2 | TRBD2 | many | CASSQGTSSYNEQFF | TGTGCCAGCAGCCAAGGGACTAGCAGTTACAATGAGCAGTTCTTC
TRBJ2-3 | TRBV9 | TRBD2 | . | CASSASSRTSGPDTQYF | TGTGCCAGCAGCGCCTCATCCCGGACTAGCGGCCCAGATACGCAGTATTTT
TRBJ1-1 | TRBV12-3/TRBV12-4 | . | . | CASRRQRNTEAFF | TGTGCCAGCAGGCGACAGAGGAACACTGAAGCTTTCTTT
TRBJ2-7 | TRBV28 | TRBD2 | . | CASSGAGGLYEQYF | TGTGCCAGCAGTGGGGCGGGAGGCCTATACGAGCAGTACTTC
TRBJ2-1 | TRBV6-5 | TRBD2 | . | CASWMASGHEQFF | TGTGCCAGCTGGATGGCTAGCGGGCATGAGCAGTTCTTC
TRBJ2-1 | TRBV3-1/TRBV3-2 | . | once | CASSQVTTMAGPGEQFF | TGTGCCAGCAGCCAAGTGACAACGATGGCGGGGCCCGGTGAGCAGTTCTTC
TRBJ1-1 | TRBV4-2 | TRBD1 | . | CASSHRDRVGTEAFF | TGTGCCAGCAGCCACCGGGACAGGGTAGGCACTGAAGCTTTCTTT
TRBJ2-2 | TRBV5-1 | TRBD1 | . | CASSVTGTGLDTGELFF | TGCGCCAGCAGCGTGACCGGGACAGGGTTAGACACCGGGGAGCTGTTTTTT
TRBJ2-4 | TRBV28 | TRBD1 | once | CASSRDRGPKNIQYF | TGTGCCAGCAGTCGGGACAGGGGACCCAAAAACATTCAGTACTTC
TRBJ1-2 | TRBV12-3/TRBV12-4 | . | once | CASSLAGQGYTF | TGTGCCAGCAGTTTAGCAGGACAGGGCTACACCTTC
TRBJ1-5 | TRBV27 | . | few | CASRIDRRSHQPQHF | TGTGCCAGCAGAATCGACAGGAGGAGCCATCAGCCCCAGCATTTT
TRBJ2-3 | TRBV30 | TRBD2 | . | CAWSRGELTSTDTQYF | TGTGCCTGGAGTCGGGGGGAGTTAACCAGCACAGATACGCAGTATTTT
TRBJ1-1 | TRBV19 | . | . | CASRYRENTEAFF | TGTGCCAGTAGGTACAGGGAGAACACTGAAGCTTTCTTT
TRBJ2-2 | TRBV9 | TRBD2 | . | CASSVQAGLAGAGELFF | TGTGCCAGCAGCGTACAGGCTGGGCTAGCGGGAGCCGGGGAGCTGTTTTTT
TRBJ2-1 | TRBV14 | TRBD2 | . | CASSQVNSGRPGYNEQFF | TGTGCCAGCAGCCAGGTCAATAGCGGGAGGCCGGGGTACAATGAGCAGTTCTTC
TRBJ2-3 | TRBV19 | . | few | CASSMVAAHTQYF | TGTGCCAGTAGTATGGTGGCCGCCCATACGCAGTATTTT